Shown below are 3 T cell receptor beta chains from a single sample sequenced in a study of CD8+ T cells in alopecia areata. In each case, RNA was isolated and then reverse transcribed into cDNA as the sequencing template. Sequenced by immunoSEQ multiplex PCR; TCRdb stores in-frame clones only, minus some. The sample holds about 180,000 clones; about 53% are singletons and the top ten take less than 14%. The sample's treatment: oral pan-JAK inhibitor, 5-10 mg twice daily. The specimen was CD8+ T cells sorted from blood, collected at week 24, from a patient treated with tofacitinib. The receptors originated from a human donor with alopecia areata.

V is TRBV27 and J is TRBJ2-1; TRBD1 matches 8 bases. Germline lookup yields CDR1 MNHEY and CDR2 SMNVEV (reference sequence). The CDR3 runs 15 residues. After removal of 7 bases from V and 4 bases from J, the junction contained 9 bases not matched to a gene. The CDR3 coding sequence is TGTGCCAGCACTACCGGGACAGGAGCATACAATGAGCAGTTCTTC. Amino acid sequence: CASTTGTGAYNEQFF.

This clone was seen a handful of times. The CDR3 sequence: CASSPGTGSNEQFF. CDR3 coding DNA: TGTGCCAGCAGCCCCGGGACAGGGAGCAATGAGCAGTTCTTC. The rearrangement uses TRBV11-2 and TRBJ2-1; 9 nucleotides line up with TRBD1. CDR3 length: 14 amino acids. The germline V gene encodes CDR1 SGHAT and CDR2 FQNNGV. Trimming at V came to 5 bases and at J to 6 bases, leaving 5 bases not matched to a gene.

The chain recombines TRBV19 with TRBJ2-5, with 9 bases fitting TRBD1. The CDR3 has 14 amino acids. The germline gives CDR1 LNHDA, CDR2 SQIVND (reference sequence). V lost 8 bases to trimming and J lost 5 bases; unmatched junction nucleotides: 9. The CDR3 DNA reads TGTGCCAGTGGTTCGGACAGGGGAAAGGAGACCCAGTACTTC. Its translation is CASGSDRGKETQYF.